What follows is one TCR beta chain and its context. The antigen is not known. The primer mix had 60 Vbeta and 13 Jbeta primers. The data were produced by immunoSEQ multiplex PCR, yet TCRdb's version contains in-frame clones alone and is incomplete. The table has over 150,000 clones, roughly three quarters seen once; the top ten hold roughly 7.3%. The source of the sample is a study of cytomegalovirus exposure and HLA in healthy donors. General study results and limits: A later analysis reportedly found fewer N-insertions in an Asian-associated ancestry cluster than the approximately 660-donor mean.

This CDR3 comprises 16 residues. The germline CDR1 and CDR2 sequences are SGHAT and FQNNGV. V lost 1 base, J lost 1 base, and 5 bases stayed unmatched. The TCR originated in a male donor in good health and CMV-seropositive. The genes are TRBV11-2 and TRBJ1-2, with 8 bases fitting TRBD1. The sequenced sample was PBMCs. The CDR3 sequence: CASSLAPGGDNYGYTF. The CDR3 region has the DNA TGTGCCAGCAGCTTAGCCCCAGGGGGCGATAACTATGGCTACACCTTC.